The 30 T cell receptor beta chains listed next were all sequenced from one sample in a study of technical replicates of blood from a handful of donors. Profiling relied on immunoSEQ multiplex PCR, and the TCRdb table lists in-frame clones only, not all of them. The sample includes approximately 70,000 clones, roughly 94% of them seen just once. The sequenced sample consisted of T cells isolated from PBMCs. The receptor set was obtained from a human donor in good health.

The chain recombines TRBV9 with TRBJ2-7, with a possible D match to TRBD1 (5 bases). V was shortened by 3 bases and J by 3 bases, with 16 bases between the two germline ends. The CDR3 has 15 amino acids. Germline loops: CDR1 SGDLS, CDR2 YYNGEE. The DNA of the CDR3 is TGTGCCAGCAGCGAAGGGGTCGCAGAAAACTACGAGCAGTACTTC. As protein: CASSEGVAENYEQYF.

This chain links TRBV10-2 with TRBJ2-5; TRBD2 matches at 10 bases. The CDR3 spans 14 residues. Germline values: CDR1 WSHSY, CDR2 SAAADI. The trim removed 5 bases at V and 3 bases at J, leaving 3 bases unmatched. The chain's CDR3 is CASSRTSGKETQYF. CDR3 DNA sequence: TGCGCCAGCAGTAGGACTAGCGGAAAAGAGACCCAGTACTTC.

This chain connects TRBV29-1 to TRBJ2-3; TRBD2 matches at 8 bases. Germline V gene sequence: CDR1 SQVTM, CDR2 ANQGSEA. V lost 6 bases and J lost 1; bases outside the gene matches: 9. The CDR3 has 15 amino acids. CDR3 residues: CSVEKAGVGTDTQYF. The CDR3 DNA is TGCAGCGTAGAGAAAGCGGGAGTCGGCACAGATACGCAGTATTTT.

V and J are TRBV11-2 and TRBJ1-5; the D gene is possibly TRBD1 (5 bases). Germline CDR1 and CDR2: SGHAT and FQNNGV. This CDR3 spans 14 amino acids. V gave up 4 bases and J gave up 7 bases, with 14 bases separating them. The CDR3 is CASSSSPGRQPQHF. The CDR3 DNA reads TGTGCCAGCAGCTCCAGTCCAGGGCGGCAGCCCCAGCATTTT.

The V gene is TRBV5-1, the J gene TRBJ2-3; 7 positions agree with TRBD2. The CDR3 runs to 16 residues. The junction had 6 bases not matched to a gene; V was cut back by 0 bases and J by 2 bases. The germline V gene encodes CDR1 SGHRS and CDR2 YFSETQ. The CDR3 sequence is CASSLVTSRDTDTQYF. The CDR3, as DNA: TGCGCCAGCAGCTTGGTGACTAGCCGGGACACAGATACGCAGTATTTT.

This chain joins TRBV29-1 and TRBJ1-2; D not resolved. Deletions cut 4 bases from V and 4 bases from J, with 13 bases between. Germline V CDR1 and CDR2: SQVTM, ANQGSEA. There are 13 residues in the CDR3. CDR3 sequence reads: CSVVSESSYGYTF. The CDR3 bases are TGCAGCGTTGTTAGTGAATCTTCCTATGGCTACACCTTC. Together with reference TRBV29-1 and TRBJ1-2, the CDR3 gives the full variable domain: SAVISQKPSRDICQRGTSLTIQCQVDSQVTMMFWYRQQPGQSLTLIATANQGSEATYESGFVIDKFPISRPNLTFSTLTVSNMSPEDSSIYLCSVVSESSYGYTFGSGTRLTVV.

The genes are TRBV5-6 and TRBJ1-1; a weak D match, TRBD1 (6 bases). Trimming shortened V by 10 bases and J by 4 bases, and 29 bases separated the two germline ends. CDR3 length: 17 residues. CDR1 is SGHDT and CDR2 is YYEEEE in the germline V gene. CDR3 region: CAVTVWGQNSAGTEAFF. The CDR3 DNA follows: TGTGCCGTCACCGTGTGGGGACAAAATAGCGCGGGCACTGAAGCTTTCTTT.

In nucleotides, the CDR3 is TGTGCCAGCAGCCTTCCTCTAGCGGGAGCCTACGAGCAGTACTTC. This translates into CASSLPLAGAYEQYF. The V gene is TRBV7-9, the J gene TRBJ2-7, with 10 bases identical to TRBD2. CDR3 size: 15 residues. V dropped 5 bases and J dropped 2; count of bases not matched to a gene: 6. Germline V lookup: CDR1 SEHNR, CDR2 FQNEAQ (reference sequence).

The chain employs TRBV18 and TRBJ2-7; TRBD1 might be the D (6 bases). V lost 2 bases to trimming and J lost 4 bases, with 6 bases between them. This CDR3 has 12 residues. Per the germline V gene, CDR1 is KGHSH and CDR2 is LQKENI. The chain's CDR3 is CASSPTGYEQYF. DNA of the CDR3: TGTGCCAGCTCACCAACAGGGTACGAGCAGTACTTC.

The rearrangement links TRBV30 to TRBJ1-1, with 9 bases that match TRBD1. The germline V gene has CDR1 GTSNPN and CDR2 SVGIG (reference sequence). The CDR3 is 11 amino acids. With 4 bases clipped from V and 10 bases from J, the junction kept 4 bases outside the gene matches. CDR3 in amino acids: CAWTRQGGAFF. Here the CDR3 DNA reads TGTGCCTGGACCCGACAGGGGGGAGCTTTCTTT.

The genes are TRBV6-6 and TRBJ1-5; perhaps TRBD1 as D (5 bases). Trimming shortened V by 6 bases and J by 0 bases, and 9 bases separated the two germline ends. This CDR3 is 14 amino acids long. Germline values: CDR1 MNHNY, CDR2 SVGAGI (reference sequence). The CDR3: CASRQDNSNQPQHF. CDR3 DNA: TGTGCCAGCAGGCAGGACAATAGCAATCAGCCCCAGCATTTT.

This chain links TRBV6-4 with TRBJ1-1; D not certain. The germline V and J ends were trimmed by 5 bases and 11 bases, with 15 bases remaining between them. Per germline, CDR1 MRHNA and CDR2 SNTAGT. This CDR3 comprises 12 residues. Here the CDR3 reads CASSSGTGEAFF. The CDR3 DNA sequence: TGTGCCAGCAGTAGTGGAACCGGGGAGGCTTTCTTT.

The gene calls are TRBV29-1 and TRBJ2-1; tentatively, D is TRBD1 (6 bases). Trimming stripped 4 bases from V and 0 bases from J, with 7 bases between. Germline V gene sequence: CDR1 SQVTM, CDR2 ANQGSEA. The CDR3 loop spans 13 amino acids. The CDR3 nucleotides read TGCAGCGTTGTAGGGGGCTCCTACAATGAGCAGTTCTTC. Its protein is CSVVGGSYNEQFF.

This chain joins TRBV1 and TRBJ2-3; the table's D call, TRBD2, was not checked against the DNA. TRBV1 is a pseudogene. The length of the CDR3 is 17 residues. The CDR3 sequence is CTSSQPSSATSTDTQYF. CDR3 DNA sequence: TGCACCAGCAGCCAACCGTCCTCAGCGACTAGCACAGATACGCAGTATTTT.

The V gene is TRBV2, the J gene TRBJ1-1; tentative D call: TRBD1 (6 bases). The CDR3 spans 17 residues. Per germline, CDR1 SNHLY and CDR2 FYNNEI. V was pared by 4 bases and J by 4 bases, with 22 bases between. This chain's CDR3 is CASSGRVLRGASTEAFF. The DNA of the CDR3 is TGTGCCAGCAGTGGTAGGGTCCTACGGGGGGCATCCACTGAAGCTTTCTTT.

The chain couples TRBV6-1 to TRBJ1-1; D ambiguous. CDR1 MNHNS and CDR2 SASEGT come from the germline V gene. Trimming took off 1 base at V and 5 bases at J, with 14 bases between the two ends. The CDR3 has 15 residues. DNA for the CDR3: TGTGCCAGCAGTGAAGGGAGATCTAGTGTAACTGAAGCTTTCTTT. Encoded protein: CASSEGRSSVTEAFF.

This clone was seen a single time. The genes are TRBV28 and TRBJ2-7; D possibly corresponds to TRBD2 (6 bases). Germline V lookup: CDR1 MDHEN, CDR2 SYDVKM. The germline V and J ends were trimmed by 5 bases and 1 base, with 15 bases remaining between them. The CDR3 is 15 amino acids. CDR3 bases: TGTGCCAGCAGTACTAGCCCGTCCCATTCCTACGAGCAGTACTTC. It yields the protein CASSTSPSHSYEQYF. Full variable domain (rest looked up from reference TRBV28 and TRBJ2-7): DVKVTQSSRYLVKRTGEKVFLECVQDMDHENMFWYRQDPGLGLRLIYFSYDVKMKEKGDIPEGYSVSREKKERFSLILESASTNQTSMYLCASSTSPSHSYEQYFGPGTRLTVT.

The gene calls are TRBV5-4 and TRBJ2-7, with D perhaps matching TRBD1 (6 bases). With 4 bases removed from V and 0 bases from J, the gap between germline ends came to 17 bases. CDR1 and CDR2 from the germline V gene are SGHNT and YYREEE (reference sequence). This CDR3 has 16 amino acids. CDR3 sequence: CASSGTKNRDSYEQYF. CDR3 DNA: TGTGCCAGCAGCGGGACAAAGAACCGTGACTCCTACGAGCAGTACTTC.

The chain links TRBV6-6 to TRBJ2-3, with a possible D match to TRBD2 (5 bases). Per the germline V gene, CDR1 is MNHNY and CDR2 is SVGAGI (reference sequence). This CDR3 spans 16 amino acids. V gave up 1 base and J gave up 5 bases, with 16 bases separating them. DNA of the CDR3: TGTGCCAGCAGTTACTTTGCCCTAGCAACGAGAGATACGCAGTATTTT. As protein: CASSYFALATRDTQYF.

CDR3 sequence (DNA): TGTGCCAGCAGTTTTTCCAGAAATAATGAAAAACTGTTTTTT. It specifies CASSFSRNNEKLFF. This rearrangement joins TRBV27 to TRBJ1-4; no reliable D call. The germline gives CDR1 MNHEY, CDR2 SMNVEV (reference sequence). The CDR3 length is 14 residues. V lost 3 bases and J 4 bases, leaving 9 bases between the germline ends. The full variable domain, completed using reference TRBV27 and TRBJ1-4, is EAQVTQNPRYLITVTGKKLTVTCSQNMNHEYMSWYRQDPGLGLRQIYYSMNVEVTDKGDVPEGYKVSRKEKRNFPLILESPSPNQTSLYFCASSFSRNNEKLFFGSGTQLSVL.

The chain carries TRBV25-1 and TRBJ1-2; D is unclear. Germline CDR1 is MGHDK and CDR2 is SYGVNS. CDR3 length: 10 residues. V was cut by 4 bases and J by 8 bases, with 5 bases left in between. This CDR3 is CASSGVGYTF. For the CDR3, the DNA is TGTGCCAGCAGTGGAGTAGGCTACACCTTC.

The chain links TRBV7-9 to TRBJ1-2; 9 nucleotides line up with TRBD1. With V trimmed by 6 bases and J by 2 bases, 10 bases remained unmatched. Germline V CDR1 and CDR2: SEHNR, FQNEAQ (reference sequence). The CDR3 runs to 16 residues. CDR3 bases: TGTGCCAGCAGTCCACTTATTGGGACAGGGAACTATGGCTACACCTTC. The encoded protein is CASSPLIGTGNYGYTF.

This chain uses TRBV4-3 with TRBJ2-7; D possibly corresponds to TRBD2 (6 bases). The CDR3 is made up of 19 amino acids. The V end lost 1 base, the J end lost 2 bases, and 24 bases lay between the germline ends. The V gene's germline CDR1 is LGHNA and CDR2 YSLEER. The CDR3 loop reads CASSQGDSSRGTLPYEQYF. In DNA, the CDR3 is TGCGCCAGCAGCCAAGGAGATTCGTCCCGTGGGACTCTTCCCTACGAGCAGTACTTC.

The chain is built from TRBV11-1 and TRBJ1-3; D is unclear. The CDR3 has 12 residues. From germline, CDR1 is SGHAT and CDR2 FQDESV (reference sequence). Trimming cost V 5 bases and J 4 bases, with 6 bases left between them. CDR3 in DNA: TGTGCCAGCAGCCCCTACGGAAACACCATATATTTT. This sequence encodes CASSPYGNTIYF.

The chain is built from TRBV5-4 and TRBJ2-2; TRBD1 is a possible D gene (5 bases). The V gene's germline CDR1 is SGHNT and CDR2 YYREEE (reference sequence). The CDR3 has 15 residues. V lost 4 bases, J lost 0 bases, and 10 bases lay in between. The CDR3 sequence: CASSPGIANTGELFF. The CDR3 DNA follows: TGTGCCAGCAGCCCAGGGATTGCGAACACCGGGGAGCTGTTTTTT.

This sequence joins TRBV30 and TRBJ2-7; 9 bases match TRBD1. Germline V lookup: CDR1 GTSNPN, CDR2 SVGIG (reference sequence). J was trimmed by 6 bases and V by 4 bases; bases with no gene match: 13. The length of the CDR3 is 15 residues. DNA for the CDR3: TGTGCCTGGAAAAGTCTGGGACAGGGAGGAACCGAGCAGTACTTC. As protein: CAWKSLGQGGTEQYF.

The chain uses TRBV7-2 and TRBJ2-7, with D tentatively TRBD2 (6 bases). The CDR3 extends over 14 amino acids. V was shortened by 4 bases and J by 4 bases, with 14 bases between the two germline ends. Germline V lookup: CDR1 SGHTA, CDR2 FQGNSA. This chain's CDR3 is CASSSRDSTYEQYF. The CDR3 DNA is TGTGCCAGCAGCTCCCGGGACTCTACTTACGAGCAGTACTTC.

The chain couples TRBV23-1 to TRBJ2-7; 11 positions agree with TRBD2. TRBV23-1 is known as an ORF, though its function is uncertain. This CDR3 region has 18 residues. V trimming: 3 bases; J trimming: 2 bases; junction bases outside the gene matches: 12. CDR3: CASSQPRTSGCRAYEQYF. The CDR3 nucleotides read TGCGCCAGCAGTCAGCCTCGGACTAGCGGGTGCCGGGCCTACGAGCAGTACTTC.

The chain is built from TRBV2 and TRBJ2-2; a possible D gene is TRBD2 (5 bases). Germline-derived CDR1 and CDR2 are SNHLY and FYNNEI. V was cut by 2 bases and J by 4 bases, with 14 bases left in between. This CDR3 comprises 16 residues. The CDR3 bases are TGTGCCAGCAGTGAATTTCCGAGGGAGAGCACCGGGGAGCTGTTTTTT. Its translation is CASSEFPRESTGELFF.

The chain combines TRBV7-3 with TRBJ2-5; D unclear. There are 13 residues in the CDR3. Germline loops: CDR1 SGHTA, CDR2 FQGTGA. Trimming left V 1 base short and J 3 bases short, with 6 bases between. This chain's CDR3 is CASSLNVKETQYF. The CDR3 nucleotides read TGTGCCAGCAGCTTAAATGTCAAAGAGACCCAGTACTTC. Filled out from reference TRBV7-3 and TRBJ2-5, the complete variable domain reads GAGVSQTPSNKVTEKGKYVELRCDPISGHTALYWYRQSLGQGPEFLIYFQGTGAADDSGLPNDRFFAVRPEGSVSTLKIQRTERGDSAVYLCASSLNVKETQYFGPGTRLLVL.